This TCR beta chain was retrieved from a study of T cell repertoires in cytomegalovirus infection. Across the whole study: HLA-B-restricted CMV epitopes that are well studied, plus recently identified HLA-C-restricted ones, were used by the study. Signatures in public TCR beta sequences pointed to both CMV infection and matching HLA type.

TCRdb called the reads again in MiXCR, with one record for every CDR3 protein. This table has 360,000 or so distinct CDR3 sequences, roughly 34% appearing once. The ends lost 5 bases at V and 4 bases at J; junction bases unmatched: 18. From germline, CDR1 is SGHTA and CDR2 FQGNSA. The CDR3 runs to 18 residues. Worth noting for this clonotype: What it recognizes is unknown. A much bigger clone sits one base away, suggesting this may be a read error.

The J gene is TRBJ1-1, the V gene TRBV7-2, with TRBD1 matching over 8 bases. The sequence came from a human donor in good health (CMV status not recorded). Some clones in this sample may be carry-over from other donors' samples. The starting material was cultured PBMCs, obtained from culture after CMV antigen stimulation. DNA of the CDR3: TGTGCCAGCAGCCCACACCCCTGGGACAGGCAAGAGGGCACTGAAGCTTTCTTT. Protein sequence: CASSPHPWDRQEGTEAFF.